The next 19 T cell receptor beta chains were all read from a single sample in a study of T cell clones after liver transplantation. Data came from immunoSEQ multiplex PCR; TCRdb stores just in-frame clones and leaves some out. The repertoire holds 40,000 to 65,000 clones, with roughly 80% as singletons. This material consisted of CD4+ T cells from blood, taken before liver transplant. The receptors shown here come from a human donor who received a liver transplant.

The V gene is TRBV11-1, the J gene TRBJ2-5; 9 bases match TRBD1. The germline gives CDR1 SGHAT, CDR2 FQDESV (reference sequence). The CDR3 runs to 13 residues. V lost 8 bases and J lost 5; bases outside the gene matches: 6. CDR3 amino acids: CASGGQGRETQYF. The CDR3 bases are TGTGCCAGCGGGGGACAGGGAAGGGAGACCCAGTACTTC.

The CDR3 loop reads CAGKLGSGEGNEQFF. The CDR3 DNA is TGTGCCGGAAAGCTAGGCAGCGGGGAAGGCAATGAGCAGTTCTTC. This rearrangement joins TRBV6-5 to TRBJ2-1; 7 bases match TRBD2. This CDR3 region has 15 residues. V was clipped by 11 bases and J by 6 bases; unmatched bases: 16. The V gene's germline CDR1 is MNHEY and CDR2 SVGAGI.

The gene calls are TRBV10-3 and TRBJ1-5; D possibly corresponds to TRBD1 (6 bases). The CDR3 length is 14 residues. With 4 bases removed from V and 3 bases from J, the gap between germline ends came to 10 bases. CDR1 and CDR2 from the germline V gene are ENHRY and SYGVKD. Written as DNA, the CDR3 is TGTGCCATCAGTGGATCAGGGGACAATCAGCCCCAGCATTTT. It is translated as CAISGSGDNQPQHF.

This clone was observed once. This sequence joins TRBV13 and TRBJ2-7, with D tentatively TRBD1 or TRBD2 (6 bases each). V was pared by 6 bases and J by 3 bases, with 9 bases between. This CDR3 region has 12 residues. Germline assignment: CDR1 PRHDT and CDR2 FYEKMQ (reference sequence). The CDR3 loop is CASSRGDYEQYF. The CDR3 coding sequence is TGTGCCAGCAGTAGGGGGGACTACGAGCAGTACTTC.

The chain couples TRBV21-1 to TRBJ2-7. TRBV21-1 is a documented pseudogene. This CDR3 spans 13 amino acids. The CDR3 is CASSKAVSYEQYF. In DNA form, the CDR3 reads TGTGCCAGCAGCAAAGCGGTCTCCTACGAGCAGTACTTC.

The CDR3 bases are TGTGCCAGCAGCTCGACAGGGGTCGGGACAGATACGCAGTATTTT. As protein: CASSSTGVGTDTQYF. J is TRBJ2-3 and V is TRBV7-3, with 8 bases lining up with TRBD1. V was pared by 4 bases and J by 3 bases, with 6 bases of the junction left unmatched. Per germline, CDR1 SGHTA and CDR2 FQGTGA. The length of the CDR3 is 15 residues.

The CDR3 DNA is TGCAGCGTTGAAGGCGGGCCCTCTGTGGGGGGGACCTACGAGCAGTACTTC. It encodes CSVEGGPSVGGTYEQYF. The rearrangement uses TRBV29-1 and TRBJ2-7; 7 bases line up with TRBD2. CDR1 is SQVTM and CDR2 is ANQGSEA in the germline V gene. The CDR3 runs to 17 residues. V lost 1 base and J lost 2; bases outside the gene matches: 14.

The chain is built from TRBV6-6 and TRBJ2-6; TRBD2 aligns across 8 bases. V gave up 10 bases and J gave up 0 bases; unmatched junction bases: 8. Germline V lookup: CDR1 MNHNY, CDR2 SVGAGI (reference sequence). The CDR3 is 16 amino acids. CDR3 in DNA: TGTGCCACCGGGGGGGGCGCCCCCTCTGGGGCCAACGTCCTGACTTTC. Its protein is CATGGGAPSGANVLTF.

The CDR3 DNA reads TGTGCCAGCCATTCGACAGGCTCTGGGGGGACCCAGTACTTC. This sequence encodes CASHSTGSGGTQYF. The chain recombines TRBV2 with TRBJ2-5, with D perhaps matching TRBD1 (6 bases). CDR1 SNHLY and CDR2 FYNNEI come from the germline V gene. The CDR3 runs to 14 residues. V lost 8 bases and J 7 bases, leaving 20 bases between the germline ends.

The V gene is TRBV4-3, the J gene TRBJ2-3; D is perhaps TRBD2 (6 bases). Germline assignment: CDR1 LGHNA and CDR2 YSLEER. Trimming stripped 1 base from V and 2 bases from J, with 16 bases between. The CDR3 is 17 residues long. The CDR3: CASSQGSAGSPTDTQYF. The CDR3 DNA reads as TGCGCCAGCAGCCAAGGGTCAGCGGGCTCGCCCACAGATACGCAGTATTTT.

The genes are TRBV5-1 and TRBJ1-4; D is ambiguous. Trimming shortened V by 6 bases and J by 0 bases, and 12 bases separated the two germline ends. The CDR3 length is 15 residues. CDR1 and CDR2 from the germline V gene are SGHRS and YFSETQ. CDR3 residues: CASTPSGATNEKLFF. For the CDR3, the DNA is TGCGCCAGCACCCCGTCGGGTGCAACTAATGAAAAACTGTTTTTT.

This rearrangement joins TRBV9 to TRBJ2-5; 9 positions match TRBD2. Per the germline V gene, CDR1 is SGDLS and CDR2 is YYNGEE. The CDR3 length is 16 residues. The trim removed 0 bases at V and 1 base at J, leaving 4 bases unmatched. CDR3: CASSVGGGGGQETQYF. The CDR3 DNA sequence: TGTGCCAGCAGCGTAGGAGGCGGGGGGGGCCAAGAGACCCAGTACTTC.

The sample holds one count of this clone. The chain carries TRBV5-6 and TRBJ2-3; a possible D gene is TRBD2 (5 bases). This CDR3 comprises 16 residues. V was cut by 2 bases and J by 0 bases, with 13 bases left in between. The germline V gene has CDR1 SGHDT and CDR2 YYEEEE. This CDR3 reads CASSLWAGLSTDTQYF. CDR3 DNA sequence: TGTGCCAGCAGCTTATGGGCGGGCTTAAGCACAGATACGCAGTATTTT.

CDR3 DNA sequence: TGTGCCAGCAGCCGGGGTAGGCGCACAGATACGCAGTATTTT. As protein: CASSRGRRTDTQYF. V and J are TRBV7-9 and TRBJ2-3, with D perhaps matching TRBD2 (5 bases). The CDR3 totals 14 residues. The germline gives CDR1 SEHNR, CDR2 FQNEAQ (reference sequence). The ends were cut back, 5 bases at V and 1 base at J, with 10 bases in the middle.

The chain carries TRBV5-1 and TRBJ2-3; tentatively, D is TRBD1 (5 bases). Germline CDR1 reads SGHRS; CDR2 reads YFSETQ. V was shortened by 2 bases and J by 3 bases, with 16 bases between the two germline ends. The CDR3 runs to 16 residues. CDR3 amino acids: CASSFQGGFGTDTQYF. CDR3 sequence (DNA): TGCGCCAGCAGCTTCCAGGGCGGTTTTGGGACAGATACGCAGTATTTT.

The chain combines TRBV19 with TRBJ1-1; D unresolved. This CDR3 has 13 amino acids. V lost 9 bases, J lost 2 bases, and 13 bases lay in between. Germline V lookup: CDR1 LNHDA, CDR2 SQIVND (reference sequence). CDR3: CASLGRRNTEAFF. The CDR3, as DNA: TGTGCCAGCCTCGGGAGGCGTAACACTGAAGCTTTCTTT.

The rearrangement joins TRBV7-8 to TRBJ2-3; D remains ambiguous. This CDR3 has 11 amino acids. The germline CDR1 and CDR2 sequences are SGHVS and FQNEAQ. Trimming cost V 5 bases and J 5 bases, with 5 bases left between them. In DNA, the CDR3 is TGTGCCAGCAGCCCTCGAGATACGCAGTATTTT. Translation: CASSPRDTQYF.

CDR3 DNA: TGCGCCAGCAGCCAAGCCCTCGGACGTATGGGTGGAAACACCATATATTTT. It is translated as CASSQALGRMGGNTIYF. V and J are TRBV4-3 and TRBJ1-3; D gene unclear. CDR3 length: 17 residues. Germline CDR1 is LGHNA and CDR2 is YSLEER. V lost 1 base, J lost 3 bases, and 16 bases lay in between.

The chain employs TRBV5-4 and TRBJ2-1; the D gene could be TRBD1 or TRBD2 (5 bases each). There are 19 residues in the CDR3. V was cut by 1 base and J by 7 bases, with 27 bases left in between. Germline loops: CDR1 SGHNT, CDR2 YYREEE (reference sequence). CDR3 in amino acids: CASSLWSLRGERGVNEQFF. The CDR3, as DNA: TGTGCCAGCAGCTTGTGGTCTTTAAGGGGCGAGAGAGGGGTAAATGAGCAGTTCTTC.